These 22 T cell receptor beta chains originate from one sample sequenced in a study of T cell clones after liver transplantation. The data were produced by immunoSEQ multiplex PCR, yet TCRdb's version contains in-frame clones alone and is incomplete. The sample yields fewer than 25,000 clones, over 85% seen once. The sample in question was CD8+ T cells from blood, obtained less than 28 months after liver transplant. Receptors were obtained from a human patient who received a liver transplant. These T cells may partly come from the graft donor.

The chain links TRBV9 to TRBJ2-6; D not resolved. V was shortened by 0 bases and J by 2 bases, with 6 bases between the two germline ends. Germline V gives CDR1 SGDLS, CDR2 YYNGEE. The length of the CDR3 is 15 residues. CDR3 residues: CASSVEGTGANVLTF. CDR3 nucleotides: TGTGCCAGCAGCGTAGAGGGCACTGGGGCCAACGTCCTGACTTTC.

The chain couples TRBV27 to TRBJ1-2; 8 nucleotides match TRBD1. Trimming cost V 5 bases and J 2 bases; bases outside gene matches: 4. The CDR3 has 14 residues. In germline, CDR1 is MNHEY, CDR2 SMNVEV (reference sequence). The CDR3 DNA reads TGTGCCAGCAGTCCTCGGACAGGGAACTATGGCTACACCTTC. It codes for CASSPRTGNYGYTF.

This chain uses TRBV11-2 with TRBJ1-1; perhaps TRBD1 as D (5 bases). Trimming took off 0 bases at V and 1 base at J, with 18 bases between the two ends. Germline V lookup: CDR1 SGHAT, CDR2 FQNNGV. This CDR3 comprises 18 residues. The chain's CDR3 is CASSLDGTGEWKNTEAFF. The CDR3 coding sequence is TGTGCCAGCAGCTTAGATGGGACGGGAGAATGGAAGAACACTGAAGCTTTCTTT.

This chain joins TRBV6-1 and TRBJ2-7; D is unresolved. Germline V gene data show CDR1 as MNHNS and CDR2 as SASEGT. Trimming took off 0 bases at V and 0 bases at J, with 15 bases between the two ends. CDR3 length: 17 residues. CDR3 region: CASSEAMHRSFSYEQYF. The CDR3 region has the DNA TGTGCCAGCAGTGAAGCGATGCACAGATCCTTCTCCTACGAGCAGTACTTC.

The chain recombines TRBV2 with TRBJ2-5; the D is unclear. CDR1 is SNHLY, CDR2 FYNNEI, per germline. V was trimmed by 0 bases and J by 5 bases, leaving 16 bases between them. This CDR3 region has 16 residues. The CDR3 reads CASSEARQVLGETQYF. In DNA form, the CDR3 reads TGTGCCAGCAGTGAAGCGAGGCAGGTGCTAGGGGAGACCCAGTACTTC.

This clone appeared once. The chain carries TRBV10-3 and TRBJ1-2; D is possibly TRBD1 (5 bases). The CDR3 contains 13 residues. Germline-derived CDR1 and CDR2 are ENHRY and SYGVKD. The V gene lost 2 bases and the J gene lost 4 bases, with 8 bases spanning the gap. The CDR3: CAISEGAPYGYTF. The CDR3 nucleotides are TGTGCCATCAGTGAGGGGGCTCCCTATGGCTACACCTTC.

V is TRBV9 and J is TRBJ1-1; D not resolved. The CDR3 spans 14 residues. CDR1 is SGDLS, CDR2 YYNGEE, per germline. V was shortened by 2 bases and J by 3 bases, with 11 bases between the two germline ends. The DNA for the CDR3 is TGTGCCAGCAGCGTTGGGTCCACGGACACTGAAGCTTTCTTT. Translating it yields CASSVGSTDTEAFF.

This chain connects TRBV7-8 to TRBJ2-5, with D maybe TRBD1 (5 bases). The length of the CDR3 is 15 residues. V shed 5 bases and J shed 4 bases, with 17 bases lying between them. CDR1 and CDR2 from the germline V gene are SGHVS and FQNEAQ. Here the CDR3 reads CASSPWAGLIETQYF. CDR3 in DNA: TGTGCCAGCAGCCCTTGGGCAGGGTTAATAGAGACCCAGTACTTC.

The CDR3 spells CASSLESGRSYEQYF. The CDR3 coding sequence is TGTGCCAGCAGCTTAGAGAGTGGCAGATCCTACGAGCAGTACTTC. V gene TRBV7-3 combines with J gene TRBJ2-7; D ambiguous. This CDR3 is 15 amino acids long. The V end was cut by 2 bases, the J end by 1 base, with 12 bases between. CDR1 and CDR2 from the germline V gene are SGHTA and FQGTGA. The complete variable domain, with remaining parts taken from reference TRBV7-3 and TRBJ2-7, reads GAGVSQTPSNKVTEKGKYVELRCDPISGHTALYWYRQSLGQGPEFLIYFQGTGAADDSGLPNDRFFAVRPEGSVSTLKIQRTERGDSAVYLCASSLESGRSYEQYFGPGTRLTVT.

The rearrangement joins TRBV4-1 to TRBJ2-7; TRBD2 matches at 9 bases. The CDR3 has 15 residues. V gave up 0 bases and J gave up 12 bases; unmatched junction bases: 12. The V gene's germline CDR1 is MGHRA and CDR2 YSYEKL. The CDR3 nucleotides are TGCGCCAGCAGCCAAGAAACAGCGGGAGGCCCCCGGTGGTACTTC. Protein product: CASSQETAGGPRWYF.

V and J are TRBV6-5 and TRBJ1-5; possible D gene TRBD1, 6 bases. Trimming stripped 8 bases from V and 0 bases from J, with 11 bases between. The germline V gene encodes CDR1 MNHEY and CDR2 SVGAGI. The CDR3 is 14 residues long. Here the CDR3 DNA reads TGTGCCAGCTCACAGGGTAATAGCAATCAGCCCCAGCATTTT. This gives the protein CASSQGNSNQPQHF.

The chain employs TRBV7-7 and TRBJ2-3; D is unclear. Deletions cut 5 bases from V and 2 bases from J, with 8 bases between. Germline CDR1 reads SSHAT; CDR2 reads FNYEAQ (reference sequence). This CDR3 comprises 13 residues. As DNA, the CDR3 is TGTGCCAGCAGCCACCGAGACACAGATACGCAGTATTTT. The encoded protein is CASSHRDTDTQYF. Together with reference TRBV7-7 and TRBJ2-3, the CDR3 gives the full variable domain: GAGVSQSPRYKVTKRGQDVTLRCDPISSHATLYWYQQALGQGPEFLTYFNYEAQPDKSGLPSDRFSAERPEGSISTLTIQRTEQRDSAMYRCASSHRDTDTQYFGPGTRLTVL.

V and J are TRBV14 and TRBJ2-5; no definite D call. The CDR3 covers 11 residues. V dropped 3 bases and J dropped 4 bases, with 3 bases sitting between them. Germline CDR1 is SGHDN and CDR2 is FVKESK. As DNA, the CDR3 is TGTGCCAGCAGCCAGAGAGAGACCCAGTACTTC. Its protein product is CASSQRETQYF.

The chain employs TRBV7-9 and TRBJ2-1; D is ambiguous. V lost 5 bases to trimming and J lost 10 bases, with 15 bases between them. There are 13 residues in the CDR3. The germline CDR1 and CDR2 sequences are SEHNR and FQNEAQ (reference sequence). The CDR3 coding sequence is TGTGCCAGCAGCCCCCACCCGGGTAAGGAGCAGTTCTTC. Encoded protein: CASSPHPGKEQFF.

The J gene is TRBJ2-1, the V gene TRBV15, with 12 bases fitting TRBD2. Germline V gene lookup returns CDR1 LNHNV and CDR2 YYDKDF (reference sequence). The CDR3 sequence is 14 residues long. Trimming at V came to 3 bases and at J to 8 bases, leaving 2 bases not matched to a gene. The CDR3 here is CATSRTSGRHEQFF. The CDR3 DNA reads as TGTGCCACCAGCAGGACTAGCGGGAGACATGAGCAGTTCTTC.

This chain connects TRBV7-6 to TRBJ2-1; TRBD2 aligns across 9 bases. V was clipped by 3 bases and J by 5 bases; unmatched bases: 8. Germline values: CDR1 SGHVS, CDR2 FNYEAQ. The CDR3 is 16 residues long. The CDR3 protein is CASSLLAGQHNNEQFF. The CDR3 DNA reads TGTGCCAGCAGCTTGCTAGCGGGACAACATAACAATGAGCAGTTCTTC.

The chain has TRBV11-3 and TRBJ2-7, with TRBD2 matching over 8 bases. There are 14 residues in the CDR3. V shed 5 bases, J shed 3 bases, and the junction held 6 bases outside the gene matches. The V gene's germline CDR1 is SGHNT and CDR2 YENEEA. The CDR3 protein is CASSQSGTSYEQYF. In DNA form, the CDR3 reads TGTGCCAGCAGCCAATCCGGGACTAGCTACGAGCAGTACTTC.

The chain combines TRBV2 with TRBJ1-1; D may be TRBD1 (5 bases). V shed 7 bases and J shed 4 bases, with 10 bases lying between them. The length of the CDR3 is 12 residues. Germline V lookup: CDR1 SNHLY, CDR2 FYNNEI. CDR3 protein: CASIRGITEAFF. DNA of the CDR3: TGTGCCAGCATTCGGGGGATCACTGAAGCTTTCTTT.

CDR3 DNA sequence: TGTGCCAGCGGGCCCTCCTACAATGAGCAGTTCTTC. It translates to CASGPSYNEQFF. The chain joins TRBV9 to TRBJ2-1; D gene ambiguous. CDR3 length equals 12 residues. V dropped 7 bases and J dropped 0 bases, with 5 bases sitting between them. CDR1 SGDLS and CDR2 YYNGEE come from the germline V gene.

J is TRBJ2-5 and V is TRBV30; the D gene is possibly TRBD2 (6 bases). The CDR3 is made up of 12 amino acids. Trimming removed 7 bases at V and 6 bases at J, with 15 bases between. CDR1 is GTSNPN, CDR2 SVGIG, per germline (reference sequence). The CDR3 here is CALVTGGKTQYF. The CDR3 DNA is TGTGCCTTGGTCACAGGAGGGAAGACCCAGTACTTC.

The chain employs TRBV27 and TRBJ2-7; 9 bases fit TRBD1. The CDR3 has 16 residues. The germline V gene encodes CDR1 MNHEY and CDR2 SMNVEV (reference sequence). Trimming cost V 6 bases and J 2 bases; bases outside gene matches: 11. The CDR3 sequence: CASRVRYRDRAYEQYF. The CDR3 nucleotides are TGTGCCAGCAGGGTAAGATACCGGGACAGGGCCTACGAGCAGTACTTC.

The chain couples TRBV11-2 to TRBJ2-4, with 7 positions matching TRBD1. Losses at the gene ends were 5 bases for V and 8 bases for J; bases not matched to a gene: 18. There are 17 residues in the CDR3. Per the germline V gene, CDR1 is SGHAT and CDR2 is FQNNGV. The chain's CDR3 is CASSPIRTQQGRDIQYF. The CDR3 bases are TGTGCCAGCAGCCCGATTCGGACCCAACAGGGGCGAGACATTCAGTACTTC.